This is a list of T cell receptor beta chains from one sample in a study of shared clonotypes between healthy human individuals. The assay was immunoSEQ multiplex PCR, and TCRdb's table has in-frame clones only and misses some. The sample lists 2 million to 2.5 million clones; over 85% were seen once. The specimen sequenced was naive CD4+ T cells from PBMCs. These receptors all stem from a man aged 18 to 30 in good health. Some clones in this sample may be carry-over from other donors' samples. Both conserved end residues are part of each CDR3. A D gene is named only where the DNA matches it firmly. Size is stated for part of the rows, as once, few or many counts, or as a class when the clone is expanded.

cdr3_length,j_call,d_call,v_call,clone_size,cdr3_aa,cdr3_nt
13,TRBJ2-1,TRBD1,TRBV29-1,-,CSADRDVDNEQFF,TGCAGCGCTGACAGGGACGTGGACAATGAGCAGTTCTTC
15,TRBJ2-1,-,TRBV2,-,CASSESRGSYNEQFF,TGTGCCAGCAGTGAAAGCAGGGGCTCCTACAATGAGCAGTTCTTC
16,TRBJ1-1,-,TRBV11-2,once,CASSSPGRVGVTEAFF,TGTGCCAGCAGCTCTCCGGGAAGGGTCGGCGTAACTGAAGCTTTCTTT
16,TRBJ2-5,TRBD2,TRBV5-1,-,CASSLEIAGGGETQYF,TGCGCCAGCAGCTTGGAGATAGCGGGAGGAGGGGAGACCCAGTACTTC
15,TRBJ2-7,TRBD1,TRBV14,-,CASSPFRGRSYEQYF,TGTGCCAGCAGCCCCTTCAGGGGGCGTTCTTATGAGCAGTACTTC
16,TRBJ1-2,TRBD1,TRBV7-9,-,CASSPLDRVERDGYTF,TGTGCCAGCAGCCCCCTGGACAGGGTAGAGCGGGATGGCTACACCTTC
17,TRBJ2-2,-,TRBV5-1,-,CASSDRSGTRNTGELFF,TGCGCCAGCAGCGACCGCTCCGGGACGAGAAACACCGGGGAGCTGTTTTTT
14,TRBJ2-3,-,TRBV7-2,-,CASSSPPGTDTQYF,TGTGCCAGCAGCTCACCTCCGGGGACAGATACGCAGTATTTT
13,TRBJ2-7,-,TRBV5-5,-,CASSSPAVYEQYF,TGTGCCAGCAGCTCCCCAGCGGTCTACGAGCAGTACTTC
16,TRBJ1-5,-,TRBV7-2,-,CASSFTGTAPDQPQHF,TGTGCCAGCAGCTTCACCGGGACCGCCCCAGATCAGCCCCAGCATTTT
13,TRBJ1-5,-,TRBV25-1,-,CASSEFEDQPQHF,TGTGCCAGCAGTGAATTTGAGGATCAGCCCCAGCATTTT
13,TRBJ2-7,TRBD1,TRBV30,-,CAWNRGMSYEQYF,TGTGCCTGGAACAGGGGGATGTCCTACGAGCAGTACTTC
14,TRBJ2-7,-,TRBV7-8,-,CASSGNSDSYEQYF,TGTGCCAGCAGCGGTAACTCGGACTCCTACGAGCAGTACTTC
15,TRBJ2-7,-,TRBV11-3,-,CASSLGGGDGSEQYF,TGTGCCAGCAGCTTAGGGGGCGGGGACGGCAGCGAGCAGTACTTC
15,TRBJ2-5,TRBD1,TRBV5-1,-,CASSLGTGDSETQYF,TGCGCCAGCAGCTTGGGCACAGGGGATAGCGAGACCCAGTACTTC
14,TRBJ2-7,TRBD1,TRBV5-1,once,CASSSGTGADLQYF,TGCGCCAGCAGCTCCGGGACAGGGGCCGATCTTCAGTACTTC
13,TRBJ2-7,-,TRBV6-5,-,CASSYWGSYEQYF,TGTGCCAGCAGTTACTGGGGTTCCTACGAGCAGTACTTC
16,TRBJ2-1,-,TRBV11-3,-,CASSLFGTSSYNEQFF,TGTGCCAGCAGCTTATTCGGAACTAGCTCCTACAATGAGCAGTTCTTC
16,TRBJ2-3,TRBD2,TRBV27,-,CASSSSGTASTDTQYF,TGTGCCAGCAGCTCAAGCGGGACGGCGAGCACAGATACGCAGTATTTT
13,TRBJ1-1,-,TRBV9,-,CASSVDSYTEAFF,TGTGCCAGCAGCGTAGACAGTTACACTGAAGCTTTCTTT
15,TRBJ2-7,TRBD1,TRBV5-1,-,CASSSRAGQGGEQYF,TGCGCCAGCAGCTCACGGGCGGGACAGGGCGGCGAGCAGTACTTC
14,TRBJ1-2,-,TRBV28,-,CASRTPGANYGYTF,TGTGCCAGCAGAACACCGGGAGCTAACTATGGCTACACCTTC
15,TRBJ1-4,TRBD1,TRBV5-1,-,CASRQTGGTNEKLFF,TGCGCCAGCAGGCAGACAGGGGGCACTAATGAAAAACTGTTTTTT
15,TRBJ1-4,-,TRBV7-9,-,CASSSSVATNEKLFF,TGTGCCAGCAGCTCCAGCGTCGCAACTAATGAAAAACTGTTTTTT
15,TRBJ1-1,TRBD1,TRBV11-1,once,CASSGTQGSNTEAFF,TGTGCCAGCAGCGGGACACAGGGGTCGAACACTGAAGCTTTCTTT
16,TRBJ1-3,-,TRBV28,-,CASSLLRQSSGNTIYF,TGTGCCAGCAGTTTATTGAGGCAGAGCTCTGGAAACACCATATATTTT
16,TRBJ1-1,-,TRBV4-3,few,CASSQGVQGLNTEAFF,TGCGCCAGCAGCCAAGGTGTGCAGGGATTGAACACTGAAGCTTTCTTT
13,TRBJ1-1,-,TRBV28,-,CASRRQKNTEAFF,TGTGCCAGCAGGAGACAGAAGAACACTGAAGCTTTCTTT
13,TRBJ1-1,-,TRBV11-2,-,CASSLKLNTEAFF,TGTGCCAGCAGCTTAAAGTTGAACACTGAAGCTTTCTTT
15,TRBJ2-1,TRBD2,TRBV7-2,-,CASSLSSGGANEQFF,TGTGCCAGCAGCTTGTCTAGCGGAGGGGCCAATGAGCAGTTCTTC
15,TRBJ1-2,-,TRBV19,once,CASSIGPGANYGYTF,TGTGCCAGTAGTATCGGTCCGGGGGCTAACTATGGCTACACCTTC
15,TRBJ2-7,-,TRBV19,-,CASSILAGSSYEQYF,TGTGCCAGTAGTATATTGGCAGGTTCTTCCTACGAGCAGTACTTC
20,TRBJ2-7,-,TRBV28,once,CASSLAPRRGLGRELGEQYF,TGTGCCAGCAGTTTAGCCCCCCGTAGAGGTCTGGGACGGGAGTTAGGGGAGCAGTACTTC
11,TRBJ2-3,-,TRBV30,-,CAWSHGDTQYF,TGTGCCTGGAGTCACGGAGATACGCAGTATTTT
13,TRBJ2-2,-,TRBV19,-,CASSRVVTGELFF,TGTGCCAGTAGTAGAGTTGTGACCGGGGAGCTGTTTTTT
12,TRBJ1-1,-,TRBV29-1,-,CSVEREITEAFF,TGCAGCGTTGAGAGGGAGATAACTGAAGCTTTCTTT
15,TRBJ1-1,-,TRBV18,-,CASSPLGGVVTEAFF,TGTGCCAGCTCACCCCTAGGGGGAGTTGTCACTGAAGCTTTCTTT
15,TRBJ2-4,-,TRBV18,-,CASSLTGDAKNIQYF,TGTGCCAGCTCCCTAACGGGGGATGCCAAAAACATTCAGTACTTC
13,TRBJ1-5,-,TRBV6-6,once,CASSHLGGKPQHF,TGTGCCAGCAGTCACCTAGGCGGCAAGCCCCAGCATTTT
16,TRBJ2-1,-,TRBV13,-,CASSSGGPRSYNEQFF,TGTGCCAGCAGCTCCGGGGGCCCGAGGTCCTACAATGAGCAGTTCTTC
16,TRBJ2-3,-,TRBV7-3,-,CASSSTGRASTDTQYF,TGTGCCAGCAGCTCGACAGGCCGTGCTAGCACAGATACGCAGTATTTT
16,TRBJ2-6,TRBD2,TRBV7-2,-,CASSPTGGAGANVLTF,TGTGCCAGCAGCCCCACGGGGGGGGCTGGGGCCAACGTCCTGACTTTC
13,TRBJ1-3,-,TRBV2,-,CATTASSGNTIYF,TGTGCCACCACAGCCTCTTCTGGAAACACCATATATTTT
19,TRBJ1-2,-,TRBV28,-,CAISFSWGTRPSFNYGYTF,TGTGCCATCTCTTTCAGTTGGGGGACAAGGCCCTCCTTCAACTATGGCTACACCTTC
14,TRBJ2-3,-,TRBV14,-,CASSQVVSTDTQYF,TGTGCCAGCAGCCAAGTGGTTAGCACAGATACGCAGTATTTT
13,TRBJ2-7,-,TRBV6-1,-,CASTGFAVYEQYF,TGTGCCAGCACCGGCTTCGCGGTCTACGAGCAGTACTTC
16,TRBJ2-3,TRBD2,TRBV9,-,CASSPTVSGGTDTQYF,TGTGCCAGCAGCCCTACAGTGAGCGGGGGCACAGATACGCAGTATTTT
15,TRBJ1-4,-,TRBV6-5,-,CASSYGGTANEKLFF,TGTGCCAGCAGTTACGGGGGGACCGCAAATGAAAAACTGTTTTTT
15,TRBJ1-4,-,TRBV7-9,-,CASSPGTTRDEKLFF,TGTGCCAGCAGCCCCGGGACAACCAGGGACGAAAAACTGTTTTTT